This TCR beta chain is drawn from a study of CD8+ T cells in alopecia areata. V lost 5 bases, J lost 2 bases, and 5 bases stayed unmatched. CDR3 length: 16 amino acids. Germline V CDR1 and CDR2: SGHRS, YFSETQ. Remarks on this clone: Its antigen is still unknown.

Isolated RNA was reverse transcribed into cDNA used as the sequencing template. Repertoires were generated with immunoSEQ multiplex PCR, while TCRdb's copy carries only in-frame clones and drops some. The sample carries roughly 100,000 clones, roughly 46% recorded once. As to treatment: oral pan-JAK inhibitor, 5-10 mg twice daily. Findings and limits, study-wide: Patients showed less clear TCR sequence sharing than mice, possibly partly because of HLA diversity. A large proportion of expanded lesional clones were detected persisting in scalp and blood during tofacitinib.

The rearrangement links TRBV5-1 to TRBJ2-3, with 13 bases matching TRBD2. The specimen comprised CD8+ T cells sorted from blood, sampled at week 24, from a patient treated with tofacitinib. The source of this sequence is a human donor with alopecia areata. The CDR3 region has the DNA TGCGCCAGCAGAAAGACTAGCGGGGGGTCCACAGATACGCAGTATTTT. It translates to CASRKTSGGSTDTQYF. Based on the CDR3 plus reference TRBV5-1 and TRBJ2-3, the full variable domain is KAGVTQTPRYLIKTRGQQVTLSCSPISGHRSVSWYQQTPGQGLQFLFEYFSETQRNKGNFPGRFSGRQFSNSRSEMNVSTLELGDSALYLCASRKTSGGSTDTQYFGPGTRLTVL.